This TCR beta chain comes out of a study of blood T cell repertoires in COVID-19. About the research overall: The United States, Italy and Spain supplied acute and convalescent COVID-19 samples. T cells, B-cell-depleted T cells, or PBMCs supplied cDNA or gDNA.

Only one count was recorded for this clone. In the source study's methods: Estimates of nucleated cell counts were drawn from the amplification of reference gene primers. TCRdb keeps only in-frame clones here, not all; method: immunoSEQ multiplex PCR. V and J calls and clone size follow that table, whereas D and trimming were derived from the DNA. The sample lists some 150,000 clones; roughly 80% were seen once. The ends were cut back, 1 base at V and 0 bases at J, with 10 bases in the middle. The CDR3 loop spans 16 amino acids. Germline CDR1 reads SGHTA; CDR2 reads FQGNSA. This receptor was obtained from a woman in her forties or fifties with active or convalescent COVID-19. Sequencing used peripheral blood. The chain joins TRBV7-2 to TRBJ2-1; D unclear. CDR3 residues: CASSLGYSSSYNEQFF. The CDR3 coding sequence is TGTGCCAGCAGCTTAGGATACTCAAGCTCCTACAATGAGCAGTTCTTC.